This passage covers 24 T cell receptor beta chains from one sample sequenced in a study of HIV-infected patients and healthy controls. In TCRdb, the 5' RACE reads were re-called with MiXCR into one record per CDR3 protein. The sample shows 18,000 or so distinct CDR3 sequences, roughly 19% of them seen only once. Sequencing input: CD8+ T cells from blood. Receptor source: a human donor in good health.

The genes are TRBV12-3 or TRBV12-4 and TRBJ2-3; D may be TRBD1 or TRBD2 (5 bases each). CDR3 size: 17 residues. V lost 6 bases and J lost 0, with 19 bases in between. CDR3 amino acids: CASSKAGTDTSTDTQYF. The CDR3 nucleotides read TGTGCCAGCAGCAAAGCCGGGACCGATACTAGCACAGATACGCAGTATTTT.

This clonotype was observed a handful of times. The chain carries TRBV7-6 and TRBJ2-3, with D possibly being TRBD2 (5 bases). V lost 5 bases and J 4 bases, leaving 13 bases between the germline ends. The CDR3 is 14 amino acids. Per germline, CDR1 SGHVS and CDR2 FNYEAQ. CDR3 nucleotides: TGTGCCAGCAGCGGAGGTGATGGCGCAGATACGCAGTATTTT. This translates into CASSGGDGADTQYF.

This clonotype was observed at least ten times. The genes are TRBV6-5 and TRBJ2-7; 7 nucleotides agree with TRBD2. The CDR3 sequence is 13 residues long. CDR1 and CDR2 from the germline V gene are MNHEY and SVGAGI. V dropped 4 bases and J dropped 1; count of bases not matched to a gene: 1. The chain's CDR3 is CASSSGGSYEQYF. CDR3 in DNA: TGTGCCAGCAGTTCCGGGGGGTCCTACGAGCAGTACTTC.

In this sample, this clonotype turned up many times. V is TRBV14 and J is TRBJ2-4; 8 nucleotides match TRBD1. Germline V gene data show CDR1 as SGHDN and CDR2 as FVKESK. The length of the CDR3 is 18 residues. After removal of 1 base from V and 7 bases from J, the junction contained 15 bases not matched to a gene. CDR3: CASSQGPGTGGLWNIQYF. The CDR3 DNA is TGTGCCAGCAGCCAAGGGCCGGGGACAGGCGGTCTGTGGAACATTCAGTACTTC.

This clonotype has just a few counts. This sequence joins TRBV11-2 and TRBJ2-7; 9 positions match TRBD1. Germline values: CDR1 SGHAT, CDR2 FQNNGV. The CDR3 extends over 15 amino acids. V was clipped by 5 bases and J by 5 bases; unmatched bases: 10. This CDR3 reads CASSPRDRVSNEQYF. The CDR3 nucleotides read TGTGCCAGCAGCCCCCGGGACAGGGTTAGCAACGAGCAGTACTTC.

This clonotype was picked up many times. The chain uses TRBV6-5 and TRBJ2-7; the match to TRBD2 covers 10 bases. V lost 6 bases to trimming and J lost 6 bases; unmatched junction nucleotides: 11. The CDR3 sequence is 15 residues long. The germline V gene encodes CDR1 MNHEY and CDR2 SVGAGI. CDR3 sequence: CASSPASGRASEQYF. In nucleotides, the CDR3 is TGTGCCAGCAGCCCAGCGAGCGGGAGGGCATCCGAGCAGTACTTC.

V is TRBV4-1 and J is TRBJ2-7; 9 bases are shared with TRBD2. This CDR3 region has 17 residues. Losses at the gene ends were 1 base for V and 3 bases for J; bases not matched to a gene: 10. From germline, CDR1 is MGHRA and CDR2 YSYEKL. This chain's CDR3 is CASSQGTIAGAIYEQYF. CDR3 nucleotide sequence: TGCGCCAGCAGCCAAGGTACTATAGCGGGAGCCATCTACGAGCAGTACTTC.

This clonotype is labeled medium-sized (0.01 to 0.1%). The CDR3 DNA sequence: TGTGCCAGCAGGGAACAGGGAGGGGACAATCAGCCCCAGCATTTT. The encoded protein is CASREQGGDNQPQHF. The chain couples TRBV6-1 to TRBJ1-5; weak D call: TRBD1 (6 bases). CDR3 length equals 15 residues. The germline V gene has CDR1 MNHNS and CDR2 SASEGT. V lost 6 bases and J 3 bases, leaving 15 bases between the germline ends.

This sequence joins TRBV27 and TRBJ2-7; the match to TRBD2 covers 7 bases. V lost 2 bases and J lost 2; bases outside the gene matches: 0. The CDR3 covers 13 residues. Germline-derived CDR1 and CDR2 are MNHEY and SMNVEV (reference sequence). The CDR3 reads CASSLAGAYEQYF. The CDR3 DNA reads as TGTGCCAGCAGTTTAGCGGGAGCCTACGAGCAGTACTTC.

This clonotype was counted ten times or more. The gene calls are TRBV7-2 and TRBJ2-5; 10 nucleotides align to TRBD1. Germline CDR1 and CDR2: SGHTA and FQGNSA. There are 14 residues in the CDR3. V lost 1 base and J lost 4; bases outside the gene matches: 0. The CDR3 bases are TGTGCCAGCAGCTTAGGACAGGGGGCAGAGACCCAGTACTTC. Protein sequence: CASSLGQGAETQYF.

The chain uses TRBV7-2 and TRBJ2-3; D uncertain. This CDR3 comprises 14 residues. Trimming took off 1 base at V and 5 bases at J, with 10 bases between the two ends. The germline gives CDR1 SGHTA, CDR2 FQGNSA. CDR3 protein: CASSLVAVLDTQYF. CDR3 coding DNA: TGTGCCAGCAGCTTAGTGGCAGTTCTAGATACGCAGTATTTT.

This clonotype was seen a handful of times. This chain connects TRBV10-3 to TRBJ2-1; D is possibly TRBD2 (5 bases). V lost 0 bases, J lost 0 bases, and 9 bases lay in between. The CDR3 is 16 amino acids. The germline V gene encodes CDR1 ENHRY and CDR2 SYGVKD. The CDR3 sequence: CAISESMAGSYNEQFF. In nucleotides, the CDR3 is TGTGCCATCAGTGAGTCGATGGCGGGCTCCTACAATGAGCAGTTCTTC.

CDR3 coding DNA: TGCAGTGCTAGAGGGCCCCAGGGTCACAATCAGCCCCAGCATTTT. Its translation is CSARGPQGHNQPQHF. The chain has TRBV20-1 and TRBJ1-5, with a tentative D call TRBD1 (5 bases). V was pared by 1 base and J by 3 bases, with 13 bases between. The germline V gene encodes CDR1 DFQATT and CDR2 SNEGSKA (reference sequence). The CDR3 spans 15 residues.

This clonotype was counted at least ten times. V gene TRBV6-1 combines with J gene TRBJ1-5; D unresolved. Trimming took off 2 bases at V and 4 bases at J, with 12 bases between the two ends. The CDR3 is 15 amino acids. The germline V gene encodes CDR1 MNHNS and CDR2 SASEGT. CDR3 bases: TGTGCCAGCAGTGAACTAACAAGCGCTAATCAGCCCCAGCATTTT. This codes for CASSELTSANQPQHF.

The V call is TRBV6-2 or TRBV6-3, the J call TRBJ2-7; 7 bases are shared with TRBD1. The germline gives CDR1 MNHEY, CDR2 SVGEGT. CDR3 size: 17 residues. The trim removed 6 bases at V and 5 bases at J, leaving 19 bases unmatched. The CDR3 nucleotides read TGTGCCAGCAGCCCCACTCCCGGGACAGTCCCTTTCCACGAGCAGTACTTC. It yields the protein CASSPTPGTVPFHEQYF.

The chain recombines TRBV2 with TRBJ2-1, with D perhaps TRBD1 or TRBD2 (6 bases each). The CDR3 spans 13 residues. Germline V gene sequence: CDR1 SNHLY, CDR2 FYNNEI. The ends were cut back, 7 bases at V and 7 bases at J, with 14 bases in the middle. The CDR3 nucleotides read TGTGCCAGCATGGGACTGGGGGCAAATGAGCAGTTCTTC. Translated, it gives CASMGLGANEQFF.

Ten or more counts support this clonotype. The CDR3 loop is CAIRKVAAGAREQYF. CDR3 nucleotide sequence: TGTGCCATCAGGAAAGTAGCAGCGGGAGCTCGCGAGCAGTACTTC. The rearrangement uses TRBV10-3 and TRBJ2-7; 8 bases are a match to TRBD2. Looked up from germline, CDR1 is ENHRY and CDR2 is SYGVKD. The CDR3 contains 15 residues. The J segment lost 6 bases and the V segment lost 6 bases, leaving 13 bases of the junction unmatched.

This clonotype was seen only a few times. CDR3 DNA sequence: TGTGCCAGCAGCTTAGAGTCAGGGGAGAAAACTGGGGCCAACGTCCTGACTTTC. This codes for CASSLESGEKTGANVLTF. This chain connects TRBV5-5 to TRBJ2-6, with a possible D match to TRBD1 (6 bases). The CDR3 runs 18 residues. The V and J ends lost 2 bases and 2 bases respectively, with 17 bases between them. Germline V CDR1 and CDR2: SGHKS, YYEKEE (reference sequence).

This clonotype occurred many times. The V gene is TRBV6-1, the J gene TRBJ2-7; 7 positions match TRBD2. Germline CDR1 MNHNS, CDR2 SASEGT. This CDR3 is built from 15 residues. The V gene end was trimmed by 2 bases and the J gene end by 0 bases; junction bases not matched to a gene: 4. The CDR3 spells CASSETSDSSYEQYF. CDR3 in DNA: TGTGCCAGCAGTGAAACTAGCGATAGCTCCTACGAGCAGTACTTC.

The CDR3 region has the DNA TGTGCCAGCAGTGCCCGAGGGGGGTCCACAGATACGCAGTATTTT. It encodes CASSARGGSTDTQYF. The V call is TRBV6-4, the J call TRBJ2-3; perhaps D is TRBD1 or TRBD2 (6 bases each). Trimming took off 4 bases at V and 2 bases at J, with 13 bases between the two ends. CDR1 and CDR2 (germline): MRHNA, SNTAGT. CDR3 size: 15 residues.

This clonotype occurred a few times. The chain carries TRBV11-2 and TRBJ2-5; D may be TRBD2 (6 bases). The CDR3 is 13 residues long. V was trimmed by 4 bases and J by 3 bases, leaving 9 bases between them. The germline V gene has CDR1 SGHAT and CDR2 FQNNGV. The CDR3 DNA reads TGTGCCAGCAGCTATCCGGGAGAAGAGACCCAGTACTTC. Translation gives CASSYPGEETQYF.

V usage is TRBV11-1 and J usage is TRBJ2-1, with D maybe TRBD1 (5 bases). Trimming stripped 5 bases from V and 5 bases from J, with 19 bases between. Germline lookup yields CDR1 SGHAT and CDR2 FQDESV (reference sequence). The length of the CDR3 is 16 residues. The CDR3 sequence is CASSPGHEAYHNEQFF. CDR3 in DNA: TGTGCCAGCAGCCCTGGACATGAGGCCTACCACAATGAGCAGTTCTTC.

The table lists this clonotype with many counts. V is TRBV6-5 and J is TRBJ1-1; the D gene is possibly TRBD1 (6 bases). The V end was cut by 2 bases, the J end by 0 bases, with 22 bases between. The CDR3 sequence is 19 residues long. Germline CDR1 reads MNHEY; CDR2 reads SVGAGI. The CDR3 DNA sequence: TGTGCCAGCAGTTACGTCTTGCGGGGGCAGGACGGCATGAACACTGAAGCTTTCTTT. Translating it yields CASSYVLRGQDGMNTEAFF.

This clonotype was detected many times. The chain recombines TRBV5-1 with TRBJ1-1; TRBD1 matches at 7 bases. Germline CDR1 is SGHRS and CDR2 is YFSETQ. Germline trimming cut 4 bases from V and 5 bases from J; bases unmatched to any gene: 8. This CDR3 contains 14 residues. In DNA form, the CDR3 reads TGCGCCAGCAGCGGATACAGGGGTGGTACTGAAGCTTTCTTT. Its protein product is CASSGYRGGTEAFF.